Shown below are 20 T cell receptor beta chains from a single sample sequenced in a study of shared clonotypes between healthy human individuals. Some clones are missing from TCRdb's copy, which holds only in-frame ones; the method was immunoSEQ multiplex PCR. The sample contains roughly 2.5 million clones, over 85% of which appear only once. Sequences were obtained from naive CD4+ T cells sorted from blood. Documented subset: CD45RA+ positively selected. These receptor sequences come from a man between 18 and 29 years old in good health.

This chain uses TRBV4-2 with TRBJ1-5; no clear D gene. The CDR3 totals 15 residues. CDR1 and CDR2 from the germline V gene are LGHNA and YNFKEQ. Trimming shortened V by 1 base and J by 3 bases, and 10 bases separated the two germline ends. The CDR3 DNA sequence: TGTGCCAGCAGCCAAGTCGAACTGAACAATCAGCCCCAGCATTTT. This sequence encodes CASSQVELNNQPQHF.

The V call is TRBV6-5, the J call TRBJ1-2; weak D call: TRBD1 (6 bases). V lost 5 bases and J 8 bases, leaving 12 bases between the germline ends. Germline V gene lookup returns CDR1 MNHEY and CDR2 SVGAGI. The CDR3 runs 12 residues. CDR3 protein: CASSLTGQGYTF. CDR3 DNA: TGTGCCAGCAGTCTCACAGGGCAAGGCTACACCTTC.

The chain recombines TRBV30 with TRBJ1-1, with a weak D call TRBD1 (6 bases). This CDR3 contains 11 residues. Germline V gene data show CDR1 as GTSNPN and CDR2 as SVGIG (reference sequence). Trimming stripped 5 bases from V and 4 bases from J, with 8 bases between. CDR3 coding DNA: TGTGCCTGGGGACAGTCCACTGAAGCTTTCTTT. It translates to CAWGQSTEAFF.

The V call is TRBV7-3, the J call TRBJ2-5; D is possibly TRBD1 (6 bases). Germline values: CDR1 SGHTA, CDR2 FQGTGA. This CDR3 region has 15 residues. V was clipped by 3 bases and J by 2 bases, with 13 bases between them. The CDR3 nucleotides read TGTGCCAGCAGCTTGGCACAGGGACGACAAGAGACCCAGTACTTC. Protein sequence: CASSLAQGRQETQYF.

The chain uses TRBV19 and TRBJ1-4; 7 bases are a match to TRBD1. Trimming at V came to 5 bases and at J to 4 bases, leaving 7 bases not matched to a gene. The CDR3 loop spans 15 amino acids. Germline V CDR1 and CDR2: LNHDA, SQIVND (reference sequence). The CDR3: CASSEGQTINEKLFF. For the CDR3, the DNA is TGTGCCAGTAGTGAGGGACAGACTATTAATGAAAAACTGTTTTTT.

This chain joins TRBV7-2 and TRBJ1-1, with 7 positions matching TRBD1. This CDR3 has 14 residues. J was trimmed by 5 bases and V by 5 bases; bases with no gene match: 8. Germline V CDR1 and CDR2: SGHTA, FQGNSA. The CDR3 DNA follows: TGTGCCAGCAGCCCTGTGGCAGGGGGGACTGAAGCTTTCTTT. It specifies CASSPVAGGTEAFF.

The chain is built from TRBV5-4 and TRBJ1-4; TRBD1 agrees at 10 bases. Germline CDR1 is SGHNT and CDR2 is YYREEE (reference sequence). This CDR3 contains 15 residues. The junction had 7 bases not matched to a gene; V was cut back by 4 bases and J by 7 bases. CDR3 sequence (DNA): TGTGCCAGCAGCCCCGACAGGGGGCGAGGTGAAAAACTGTTTTTT. Protein sequence: CASSPDRGRGEKLFF.

A single count supports this clone. This chain links TRBV6-1 with TRBJ2-7, with D possibly being TRBD1 (5 bases). The ends were cut back, 5 bases at V and 2 bases at J, with 10 bases in the middle. The CDR3 has 13 residues. CDR1 and CDR2 (germline): MNHNS, SASEGT. CDR3 region: CASSKDKAYEQYF. In DNA, the CDR3 is TGTGCCAGCAGTAAGGACAAAGCCTACGAGCAGTACTTC.

The rearrangement links TRBV7-2 to TRBJ2-2; D is possibly TRBD1 (5 bases). The CDR3 covers 13 residues. Germline V CDR1 and CDR2: SGHTA, FQGNSA. Between the trimmed V and J ends, which lost 1 base and 7 bases, there was a span of 7 bases. CDR3 nucleotides: TGTGCCAGCAGCTTAGGGGGCGGCGGGGAGCTGTTTTTT. Its protein is CASSLGGGGELFF.

Concerning this clone itself: In the same sample, other DNA sequences code for this CDR3. The rearrangement links TRBV6-6 to TRBJ2-1; D not certain. The V end was cut by 3 bases, the J end by 5 bases, with 5 bases between. Germline V gene data show CDR1 as MNHNY and CDR2 as SVGAGI (reference sequence). CDR3 length: 12 amino acids. The CDR3 DNA is TGTGCCAGCAGTTATGGGGACAATGAGCAGTTCTTC. This encodes CASSYGDNEQFF.

The chain uses TRBV19 and TRBJ1-6; perhaps TRBD1 as D (5 bases). Per the germline V gene, CDR1 is LNHDA and CDR2 is SQIVND (reference sequence). Trimming took 1 base from V and 13 from J, leaving 20 bases between them. CDR3 size: 16 residues. CDR3 amino acids: CASSIGGSGTAYPLHF. CDR3 nucleotide sequence: TGTGCCAGTAGTATAGGTGGTAGTGGGACTGCGTATCCCCTCCACTTT.

V and J are TRBV11-2 and TRBJ1-5; D is uncertain. The germline V gene has CDR1 SGHAT and CDR2 FQNNGV. Between the trimmed V and J ends, which lost 5 bases and 6 bases, there was a span of 11 bases. The CDR3 is 13 residues long. This chain's CDR3 is CASSLDIGQPQHF. CDR3 bases: TGTGCCAGCAGCCTTGATATAGGTCAGCCCCAGCATTTT.

The V and J genes are TRBV5-1 and TRBJ2-1, with 7 bases matching TRBD1. Germline assignment: CDR1 SGHRS and CDR2 YFSETQ. V lost 7 bases and J lost 0; bases outside the gene matches: 4. The CDR3 loop spans 14 amino acids. The CDR3 sequence: CASADRSSYNEQFF. CDR3 DNA: TGCGCCAGCGCGGACAGGAGCTCCTACAATGAGCAGTTCTTC.

This clone was found once. The V and J genes are TRBV5-8 and TRBJ2-1; TRBD1 agrees at 10 bases. Germline CDR1 reads SGHTS; CDR2 reads YDEGEE. After removal of 9 bases from V and 3 bases from J, the junction contained 9 bases not matched to a gene. The length of the CDR3 is 15 residues. The DNA of the CDR3 is TGTGCCACCACCCTGGGGACAGGGGTCTACAATGAGCAGTTCTTC. Translation: CATTLGTGVYNEQFF.

The V gene is TRBV6-5, the J gene TRBJ2-3; D remains unclear. The CDR3 runs 12 residues. Germline lookup yields CDR1 MNHEY and CDR2 SVGAGI. With 5 bases removed from V and 4 bases from J, the gap between germline ends came to 7 bases. The CDR3 is CASSRSADTQYF. The CDR3, as DNA: TGTGCCAGCAGTAGGTCCGCAGATACGCAGTATTTT.

About this clone: The identical CDR3 is also encoded by other nucleotide sequences in the sample. The chain carries TRBV5-4 and TRBJ2-5; 7 positions agree with TRBD1. The V gene's germline CDR1 is SGHNT and CDR2 YYREEE (reference sequence). V gave up 4 bases and J gave up 1 base; unmatched junction bases: 4. CDR3 length equals 14 residues. The CDR3 protein is CASSRDRAQETQYF. In DNA, the CDR3 is TGTGCCAGCAGCCGGGACAGAGCCCAAGAGACCCAGTACTTC.

This clone is a singleton in its sample. This sequence joins TRBV4-2 and TRBJ1-6, with D possibly TRBD1 on 6 matching bases. CDR1 is LGHNA and CDR2 is YNFKEQ in the germline V gene. The V and J ends lost 6 bases and 0 bases respectively, with 9 bases between them. The CDR3 length is 15 residues. This chain's CDR3 is CASRADSSYNSPLHF. In DNA form, the CDR3 reads TGTGCCAGCAGGGCGGACAGCTCCTATAATTCACCCCTCCACTTT.

This chain links TRBV10-3 with TRBJ2-1, with 11 positions matching TRBD2. This CDR3 is built from 15 residues. Looked up from germline, CDR1 is ENHRY and CDR2 is SYGVKD. V was pared by 7 bases and J by 9 bases, with 11 bases of the junction left unmatched. Here the CDR3 DNA reads TGTGCCATCAACCCTTTAGCGGGGGGGCCGGGTGAGCAGTTCTTC. This codes for CAINPLAGGPGEQFF.

The V call is TRBV5-1, the J call TRBJ2-2; 13 nucleotides match TRBD2. Germline CDR1 and CDR2: SGHRS and YFSETQ. The CDR3 runs to 17 residues. The trim removed 4 bases at V and 9 bases at J, leaving 12 bases unmatched. Here the CDR3 reads CASSIFRTSGSARELFF. The DNA of the CDR3 is TGCGCCAGCAGCATCTTTCGGACTAGCGGGAGTGCCAGGGAGCTGTTTTTT.

The chain employs TRBV6-6 and TRBJ2-3; 12 bases agree with TRBD2. Germline CDR1 and CDR2: MNHNY and SVGAGI (reference sequence). CDR3 size: 15 residues. Trimming cost V 1 base and J 10 bases; bases outside gene matches: 6. The CDR3 DNA is TGTGCCAGCAGTTACTGGACTAGCGGGGCCCTATCGCAGTATTTT. Amino acid sequence: CASSYWTSGALSQYF.